The 30 T cell receptor beta chains presented below share a single source sample, sequenced in a study of blood T cells in healthy people across ages. A second PCR, run for about 6 to 11 cycles, used a sample-barcoded 5' primer plus a J-beta primer mix. TCRdb used MiXCR to reprocess the 5' RACE reads, holding one entry per CDR3 protein. Of over a million distinct CDR3 sequences in the sample, 45% were seen once. Sequencing input: blood. These receptors came from a woman aged 60-70 years in good health.

The J gene is TRBJ2-5, the V gene TRBV24-1; possible D gene TRBD2, 7 bases. The ends were cut back, 4 bases at V and 1 base at J, with 12 bases in the middle. Germline V CDR1 and CDR2: KGHDR, SFDVKD. This CDR3 region has 15 residues. DNA for the CDR3: TGTGCCACCAGTGACCCCCGGGGGGCCCAAGAGACCCAGTACTTC. The encoded protein is CATSDPRGAQETQYF.

The V call is TRBV4-3, the J call TRBJ2-1; maybe TRBD1 (5 bases). V was shortened by 0 bases and J by 7 bases, with 10 bases between the two germline ends. Germline loops: CDR1 LGHNA, CDR2 YSLEER. CDR3 length: 14 residues. Here the CDR3 reads CASSQDKGWNEQFF. The DNA of the CDR3 is TGCGCCAGCAGCCAAGATAAGGGGTGGAATGAGCAGTTCTTC.

This rearrangement joins TRBV5-1 to TRBJ2-7; 11 bases are a match to TRBD1. Trimming at V came to 7 bases and at J to 6 bases, leaving 6 bases not matched to a gene. This CDR3 is built from 13 residues. Per germline, CDR1 SGHRS and CDR2 YFSETQ. The CDR3 nucleotides read TGCGCCAGCGGCGGACAGGGGGCAAGCGAGCAGTACTTC. This sequence encodes CASGGQGASEQYF.

V usage is TRBV20-1 and J usage is TRBJ1-2; D is unclear. The CDR3 loop spans 14 amino acids. Germline V gene sequence: CDR1 DFQATT, CDR2 SNEGSKA (reference sequence). V lost 6 bases, J lost 5 bases, and 19 bases lay in between. CDR3 nucleotide sequence: TGCAGTGCCTCAGGCCCGGTTGTTGGGTATGGCTACACCTTC. This gives the protein CSASGPVVGYGYTF.

V and J are TRBV24-1 and TRBJ2-5, with D perhaps matching TRBD2 (6 bases). Trimming shortened V by 4 bases and J by 5 bases, and 19 bases separated the two germline ends. The CDR3 length is 16 residues. The germline V gene encodes CDR1 KGHDR and CDR2 SFDVKD. The CDR3 protein is CATSDRWDLAGETQYF. The DNA for the CDR3 is TGTGCCACCAGTGACCGCTGGGACTTAGCTGGTGAGACCCAGTACTTC.

The V call is TRBV6-1, the J call TRBJ2-5; 10 nucleotides match TRBD1. CDR1 and CDR2 from the germline V gene are MNHNS and SASEGT. The CDR3 length is 14 residues. The J segment lost 1 base and the V segment lost 6 bases, leaving 2 bases of the junction unmatched. CDR3 coding DNA: TGTGCCAGCAGAGGGACAGGGGTCCAAGAGACCCAGTACTTC. Amino acid sequence: CASRGTGVQETQYF.

A few counts support this clonotype. The J gene is TRBJ2-1, the V gene TRBV6-1, with a possible D match to TRBD2 (5 bases). Germline CDR1 and CDR2: MNHNS and SASEGT. The ends were cut back, 7 bases at V and 7 bases at J, with 17 bases in the middle. The CDR3 sequence is 14 residues long. CDR3 sequence reads: CASIPAGVTNEQFF. DNA for the CDR3: TGTGCCAGCATCCCCGCCGGGGTTACAAATGAGCAGTTCTTC.

The rearrangement links TRBV20-1 to TRBJ2-1; 9 bases are shared with TRBD2. CDR1 is DFQATT and CDR2 is SNEGSKA in the germline V gene (reference sequence). With V trimmed by 3 bases and J by 4 bases, 13 bases remained unmatched. The CDR3 has 17 amino acids. The DNA of the CDR3 is TGCAGTGCTAGCCCCGGATTAGCGGGAGCGGGGTACAATGAGCAGTTCTTC. This gives the protein CSASPGLAGAGYNEQFF.

This chain joins TRBV27 and TRBJ2-7; 8 nucleotides line up with TRBD1. V shed 3 bases and J 5 bases; nucleotides not matched to a gene: 21. The CDR3 length is 19 residues. CDR1 is MNHEY and CDR2 is SMNVEV in the germline V gene (reference sequence). CDR3 DNA: TGTGCCAGCAGTTTCTATACTTCATTGCGCGACAGGGGAGCCCACGAGCAGTACTTC. Protein: CASSFYTSLRDRGAHEQYF.

The chain couples TRBV15 to TRBJ2-3, with D possibly matching TRBD1 (6 bases). V was shortened by 2 bases and J by 4 bases, with 10 bases between the two germline ends. CDR3 size: 14 residues. Germline assignment: CDR1 LNHNV and CDR2 YYDKDF (reference sequence). The CDR3 sequence is CATSRRDKSDTQYF. The CDR3 DNA reads TGTGCCACCAGCAGACGGGACAAGTCAGATACGCAGTATTTT.

V is TRBV5-6 and J is TRBJ2-3; 9 bases line up with TRBD1. CDR3 length equals 17 residues. Trimming at V came to 3 bases and at J to 0 bases, leaving 8 bases not matched to a gene. The V gene's germline CDR1 is SGHDT and CDR2 YYEEEE. The CDR3 protein is CASSWKVGQGSTDTQYF. The CDR3 DNA reads as TGTGCCAGCAGCTGGAAGGTGGGACAGGGAAGCACAGATACGCAGTATTTT.

V gene TRBV3-1 combines with J gene TRBJ2-5; D remains unclear. Between the trimmed V and J ends, which lost 4 bases and 5 bases, there was a span of 11 bases. The CDR3 totals 13 residues. Germline loops: CDR1 LGHDT, CDR2 YNNKEL (reference sequence). CDR3 bases: TGTGCCAGCAGCCCGGAGCCTCCCGAGACCCAGTACTTC. This translates into CASSPEPPETQYF.

A single count supports this clonotype. The CDR3 loop reads CAWSVGGGANVLTF. The CDR3 region has the DNA TGTGCCTGGAGCGTTGGTGGAGGGGCCAACGTCCTGACTTTC. The rearrangement links TRBV30 to TRBJ2-6, with D uncertain. Trimming cost V 3 bases and J 4 bases, with 10 bases left between them. Germline CDR1 reads GTSNPN; CDR2 reads SVGIG (reference sequence). The CDR3 totals 14 residues.

This chain uses TRBV7-9 with TRBJ2-7, with 10 bases matching TRBD1. The CDR3 runs to 15 residues. CDR1 SEHNR and CDR2 FQNEAQ come from the germline V gene (reference sequence). Trimming at V came to 6 bases and at J to 4 bases, leaving 9 bases not matched to a gene. The CDR3 nucleotides are TGTGCCAGCAGTCTTCCTGGACAGGGGGAATACGAGCAGTACTTC. It encodes CASSLPGQGEYEQYF. The entire variable domain, with the rest obtained from reference TRBV7-9 and TRBJ2-7, is as follows: DTGVSQNPRHKITKRGQNVTFRCDPISEHNRLYWYRQTLGQGPEFLTYFQNEAQLEKSRLLSDRFSAERPKGSFSTLEIQRTEQGDSAMYLCASSLPGQGEYEQYFGPGTRLTVT.

A few counts support this clonotype. The chain links TRBV18 to TRBJ1-5; a weak D match, TRBD1 (5 bases). The germline CDR1 and CDR2 sequences are KGHSH and LQKENI. Trimming removed 2 bases from V and 3 bases from J, with 11 bases in between. There are 15 residues in the CDR3. The CDR3 coding sequence is TGTGCCAGCTCACCAGGGGCAGTCGCCAATCAGCCCCAGCATTTT. Encoded protein: CASSPGAVANQPQHF.

The chain recombines TRBV2 with TRBJ2-3; D is uncertain. Germline CDR1 and CDR2: SNHLY and FYNNEI. This CDR3 region has 16 residues. The V and J ends lost 2 bases and 1 base respectively, with 13 bases between them. The CDR3 sequence: CASSELDLRRTDTQYF. The DNA for the CDR3 is TGTGCCAGCAGTGAATTGGACCTCCGGCGCACAGATACGCAGTATTTT.

The chain is built from TRBV20-1 and TRBJ1-2, with D perhaps matching TRBD1 (5 bases). V shed 5 bases and J shed 7 bases, with 14 bases lying between them. The length of the CDR3 is 12 residues. Germline V gives CDR1 DFQATT, CDR2 SNEGSKA (reference sequence). The CDR3 loop is CSARPGTGGYTF. CDR3 in DNA: TGCAGTGCTCGTCCCGGGACGGGTGGCTACACCTTC.

This clonotype appeared a few times. The V call is TRBV7-9, the J call TRBJ2-1, with 12 nucleotides matching TRBD1. The CDR3 spans 15 residues. V lost 5 bases to trimming and J lost 15 bases; unmatched junction nucleotides: 14. From germline, CDR1 is SEHNR and CDR2 FQNEAQ (reference sequence). The CDR3, as DNA: TGTGCCAGCAGCCCGGGACAGGGGGCGTCGTCGGTCCTGTTCTTC. This translates into CASSPGQGASSVLFF. Filled out from reference TRBV7-9 and TRBJ2-1, the complete variable domain reads DTGVSQNPRHKITKRGQNVTFRCDPISEHNRLYWYRQTLGQGPEFLTYFQNEAQLEKSRLLSDRFSAERPKGSFSTLEIQRTEQGDSAMYLCASSPGQGASSVLFFGPGTRLTVL.

This clonotype was recorded once. J is TRBJ1-3 and V is TRBV20-1; unclear D gene. The ends were cut back, 3 bases at V and 2 bases at J, with 14 bases in the middle. Germline V CDR1 and CDR2: DFQATT, SNEGSKA (reference sequence). This CDR3 contains 15 residues. The DNA of the CDR3 is TGCAGTGCTAGGCCCGCAGACGGGACTGGAAACACCATATATTTT. Translation: CSARPADGTGNTIYF.

The chain uses TRBV7-8 and TRBJ2-3; possible D gene TRBD2, 5 bases. The germline CDR1 and CDR2 sequences are SGHVS and FQNEAQ. The CDR3 is 15 residues long. The germline V and J ends were trimmed by 1 base and 2 bases, with 10 bases remaining between them. The CDR3 sequence is CASSLVGRDTDTQYF. DNA for the CDR3: TGTGCCAGCAGCTTAGTAGGGAGAGACACAGATACGCAGTATTTT.

V is TRBV20-1 and J is TRBJ2-3; maybe TRBD2 (5 bases). V dropped 6 bases and J dropped 0 bases, with 13 bases sitting between them. The germline gives CDR1 DFQATT, CDR2 SNEGSKA (reference sequence). There are 14 residues in the CDR3. The CDR3: CSAPADPSTDTQYF. The CDR3 DNA follows: TGCAGTGCGCCAGCGGACCCTAGCACAGATACGCAGTATTTT.

The table lists this clonotype with a few counts. V gene TRBV7-2 combines with J gene TRBJ2-7; a possible D gene is TRBD2 (6 bases). The J call may be mistaken, given a closer DNA end match to TRBJ2-5. CDR1 is SGHTA and CDR2 is FQGNSA in the germline V gene. This CDR3 has 17 residues. The CDR3 region is CASSFPSWGRSEETQYF. The DNA of the CDR3 is TGTGCCAGCAGCTTCCCTTCTTGGGGGAGGTCTGAGGAGACCCAGTACTTC.

This clonotype has more than one count but fewer than ten. V and J are TRBV5-1 and TRBJ2-5, with D possibly being TRBD2 (6 bases). Germline CDR1 reads SGHRS; CDR2 reads YFSETQ. With 5 bases removed from V and 0 bases from J, the gap between germline ends came to 8 bases. There are 13 residues in the CDR3. Written as DNA, the CDR3 is TGCGCCAGCAGGCAGCGGGACCAAGAGACCCAGTACTTC. Encoded protein: CASRQRDQETQYF.

In this sample, this clonotype turned up many times. This chain connects TRBV12-3 or TRBV12-4 to TRBJ2-7; D gene uncertain. V lost 1 base and J 0 bases, leaving 10 bases between the germline ends. The CDR3 extends over 15 amino acids. The CDR3 is CASSLGLAVSYEQYF. DNA of the CDR3: TGTGCCAGCAGTTTAGGTCTTGCCGTCTCCTACGAGCAGTACTTC.

This clonotype has just a few counts. This chain connects TRBV28 to TRBJ2-7; no reliable D call. The length of the CDR3 is 12 residues. CDR1 and CDR2 (germline): MDHEN, SYDVKM. The V end lost 6 bases, the J end lost 4 bases, and 10 bases lay between the germline ends. DNA for the CDR3: TGTGCCAGCAGATCCACCTTTTACGAGCAGTACTTC. Translation: CASRSTFYEQYF.

This clonotype was found many times. J is TRBJ2-6 and V is TRBV20-1, with D uncertain. CDR1 DFQATT and CDR2 SNEGSKA come from the germline V gene (reference sequence). The CDR3 covers 12 residues. The ends were cut back, 1 base at V and 11 bases at J, with 9 bases in the middle. The CDR3 nucleotides are TGCAGTGCTAGAGGCCTTGGCGACGTCCTGACTTTC. Translation: CSARGLGDVLTF.

In this sample, this clonotype turned up a few times. CDR3 bases: TGTGCCATCAGTGAGTCGATAACGGGGGTAGCCAAAAACATTCAGTACTTC. It translates to CAISESITGVAKNIQYF. V usage is TRBV10-3 and J usage is TRBJ2-4; tentative D call: TRBD2 (6 bases). This CDR3 spans 17 amino acids. The V end was cut by 0 bases, the J end by 0 bases, with 12 bases between. Germline values: CDR1 ENHRY, CDR2 SYGVKD.

This clonotype has a handful of counts. The rearrangement joins TRBV14 to TRBJ2-6; perhaps D is TRBD1 or TRBD2 (6 bases each). V lost 0 bases to trimming and J lost 0 bases, with 24 bases between them. Germline V CDR1 and CDR2: SGHDN, FVKESK. The CDR3 runs 22 residues. The CDR3 coding sequence is TGTGCCAGCAGCCAAGATTACCATTTGGTCGGAGGGGGATACTCTGGGGCCAACGTCCTGACTTTC. Amino acid sequence: CASSQDYHLVGGGYSGANVLTF.

This clonotype was seen a few times. V is TRBV6-2 or TRBV6-3 and J is TRBJ2-3; 11 nucleotides line up with TRBD2. Germline V gene lookup returns CDR1 MNHEY and CDR2 SVGEGT. The CDR3 is made up of 16 amino acids. Trimming cost V 5 bases and J 5 bases; bases outside gene matches: 9. CDR3 nucleotide sequence: TGTGCCAGCAGTGCGACTAGCGGGGACTCCAGAGATACGCAGTATTTT. Protein: CASSATSGDSRDTQYF.

This clonotype was counted at least ten times. This rearrangement joins TRBV9 to TRBJ2-3, with D possibly being TRBD2 (5 bases). Between the trimmed V and J ends, which lost 0 bases and 4 bases, there was a span of 12 bases. CDR1 and CDR2 from the germline V gene are SGDLS and YYNGEE. This CDR3 spans 15 amino acids. CDR3 in DNA: TGTGCCAGCAGCGTAGAAGACGAGGGTCCAGATACGCAGTATTTT. Protein product: CASSVEDEGPDTQYF. The full variable domain, in which reference TRBV9 and TRBJ2-3 provide the parts outside the CDR3, is DSGVTQTPKHLITATGQRVTLRCSPRSGDLSVYWYQQSLDQGLQFLIQYYNGEERAKGNILERFSAQQFPDLHSELNLSSLELGDSALYFCASSVEDEGPDTQYFGPGTRLTVL.